These T cell receptor beta chains were read from a single sample in a study of molecular identifiers for immune sequencing clone quantification. TCRdb used MiXCR to reprocess the PCR reads, holding one entry per CDR3 protein. The sample holds roughly 320,000 distinct CDR3 sequences, 20% to 25% seen once. Sequenced: naive CD8+ T cells from blood, with Jurkat cell RNA spiked in. These receptors all come from a human donor in good health. Some libraries in this study had Jurkat cell RNA spiked in. Each CDR3 is given with its conserved first and last residue. A D gene is named only where the DNA matches it firmly. Clone sizes are given selectively: once, few, many, or a class where the clone is expanded.

clone size: -; J gene: TRBJ2-3; V gene: TRBV6-5; CDR3 length: 21; D gene: -; CDR3 protein: CASRLPQTSTTLKTSTDTQYF; CDR3 DNA: TGTGCCAGCAGGCTACCGCAAACTTCCACTACTTTAAAGACTAGCACAGATACGCAGTATTTT
clone size: many; J gene: TRBJ1-2; V gene: TRBV29-1; CDR3 length: 13; D gene: TRBD1; CDR3 protein: CSVPGQGNYGYTF; CDR3 DNA: TGCAGCGTGCCGGGACAGGGAAACTATGGCTACACCTTC
clone size: -; J gene: TRBJ2-7; V gene: TRBV11-1; CDR3 length: 15; D gene: -; CDR3 protein: CASSLATGGDYEQYF; CDR3 DNA: TGTGCCAGCAGCTTAGCGACAGGCGGGGACTACGAGCAGTACTTC
clone size: -; J gene: TRBJ1-1; V gene: TRBV7-9; CDR3 length: 15; D gene: -; CDR3 protein: CASSSPRGVPTEAFF; CDR3 DNA: TGTGCCAGCAGCTCACCTAGAGGGGTCCCCACTGAAGCTTTCTTT
clone size: many; J gene: TRBJ1-1; V gene: TRBV7-6; CDR3 length: 13; D gene: -; CDR3 protein: CASSLGSHTEAFF; CDR3 DNA: TGTGCCAGCAGCTTAGGGTCGCACACTGAAGCTTTCTTT
clone size: many; J gene: TRBJ2-7; V gene: TRBV5-8; CDR3 length: 13; D gene: -; CDR3 protein: CASELSPAYEQYF; CDR3 DNA: TGTGCCAGCGAACTCTCGCCGGCCTACGAGCAGTACTTC
clone size: few; J gene: TRBJ2-2; V gene: TRBV7-9; CDR3 length: 15; D gene: -; CDR3 protein: CASSGPTRTTGELFF; CDR3 DNA: TGTGCCAGCAGCGGACCGACTAGGACCACCGGGGAGCTGTTTTTT
clone size: many; J gene: TRBJ2-7; V gene: TRBV28; CDR3 length: 13; D gene: TRBD1; CDR3 protein: CASSEQGAGEQYF; CDR3 DNA: TGTGCCAGCAGTGAACAGGGGGCGGGCGAGCAGTACTTC
clone size: -; J gene: TRBJ2-3; V gene: TRBV6-1; CDR3 length: 14; D gene: -; CDR3 protein: CASSERRGADTQYF; CDR3 DNA: TGTGCCAGCAGTGAAAGGCGGGGCGCAGATACGCAGTATTTT
clone size: many; J gene: TRBJ1-1; V gene: TRBV30; CDR3 length: 13; D gene: -; CDR3 protein: CAWSVFGDTEAFF; CDR3 DNA: TGTGCCTGGAGTGTCTTCGGGGATACTGAAGCTTTCTTT
clone size: few; J gene: TRBJ2-7; V gene: TRBV27; CDR3 length: 14; D gene: TRBD2; CDR3 protein: CASSAAAGAYERYF; CDR3 DNA: TGTGCCAGCAGTGCCGCGGCGGGAGCTTACGAGCGGTACTTC
clone size: many; J gene: TRBJ2-7; V gene: TRBV7-9; CDR3 length: 14; D gene: -; CDR3 protein: CASSPGYSSYEQYF; CDR3 DNA: TGTGCCAGCAGCCCGGGTTACAGCTCCTACGAGCAGTACTTC
clone size: many; J gene: TRBJ1-2; V gene: TRBV7-9; CDR3 length: 12; D gene: -; CDR3 protein: CAQGTSYYGYTF; CDR3 DNA: TGTGCCCAAGGGACCAGCTACTATGGCTACACCTTC
clone size: few; J gene: TRBJ2-3; V gene: TRBV4-3; CDR3 length: 16; D gene: -; CDR3 protein: CASSQDLSGQPDTHYF; CDR3 DNA: TGCGCCAGCAGCCAAGATCTGTCAGGCCAGCCGGATACGCATTATTTT
clone size: few; J gene: TRBJ1-5; V gene: TRBV7-9; CDR3 length: 14; D gene: -; CDR3 protein: CASSPPGASQPQHF; CDR3 DNA: TGTGCCAGCAGCCCCCCTGGGGCAAGTCAGCCCCAGCATTTT
clone size: -; J gene: TRBJ2-1; V gene: TRBV5-6; CDR3 length: 15; D gene: TRBD1; CDR3 protein: CTSSQGQYSYNEQLF; CDR3 DNA: TGTACCAGCAGCCAGGGACAGTACTCCTACAATGAGCAGCTCTTC
clone size: many; J gene: TRBJ1-5; V gene: TRBV15; CDR3 length: 15; D gene: -; CDR3 protein: CATSRDKGEGQPQHF; CDR3 DNA: TGTGCCACCAGCAGAGATAAAGGAGAGGGACAGCCCCAGCATTTT
clone size: many; J gene: TRBJ2-5; V gene: TRBV7-2; CDR3 length: 15; D gene: -; CDR3 protein: CASSKRGLNQETQYF; CDR3 DNA: TGTGCCAGCAGCAAAAGGGGATTAAACCAAGAGACCCAGTACTTC
clone size: many; J gene: TRBJ2-7; V gene: TRBV29-1; CDR3 length: 15; D gene: TRBD2; CDR3 protein: CSVESGLAEGYEQYF; CDR3 DNA: TGCAGCGTGGAATCGGGACTAGCGGAGGGGTACGAGCAGTACTTC
clone size: -; J gene: TRBJ2-3; V gene: TRBV27; CDR3 length: 15; D gene: -; CDR3 protein: CASSLTGTPPDTQYF; CDR3 DNA: TGTGCCAGCAGTTTAACGGGAACCCCTCCAGATACGCAGTATTTT
clone size: many; J gene: TRBJ1-1; V gene: TRBV30; CDR3 length: 13; D gene: -; CDR3 protein: CAWSVIGIAEAFF; CDR3 DNA: TGTGCCTGGAGTGTAATAGGGATCGCTGAAGCTTTCTTT
clone size: many; J gene: TRBJ2-1; V gene: TRBV7-2; CDR3 length: 13; D gene: -; CDR3 protein: CASSLVVRSEQFF; CDR3 DNA: TGTGCCAGCAGCTTAGTGGTTCGGAGTGAGCAGTTCTTC
clone size: -; J gene: TRBJ1-5; V gene: TRBV6-2/TRBV6-3; CDR3 length: 17; D gene: -; CDR3 protein: CASSRTLGTDSNQPQHF; CDR3 DNA: TGTGCCAGCAGCCGTACCCTCGGGACGGATAGCAATCAGCCCCAGCATTTT
clone size: many; J gene: TRBJ2-3; V gene: TRBV12-3/TRBV12-4; CDR3 length: 14; D gene: -; CDR3 protein: CASSLGFGEDTQYF; CDR3 DNA: TGTGCCAGCAGTTTAGGTTTCGGGGAAGATACGCAGTATTTT
clone size: -; J gene: TRBJ2-7; V gene: TRBV4-3; CDR3 length: 15; D gene: TRBD2; CDR3 protein: CASSQGGGRAYEQYF; CDR3 DNA: TGCGCCAGCAGCCAAGGGGGCGGGAGGGCTTACGAGCAGTACTTC
clone size: many; J gene: TRBJ1-6; V gene: TRBV27; CDR3 length: 14; D gene: -; CDR3 protein: CASSYSRGSSPLHF; CDR3 DNA: TGTGCCAGCAGTTACAGCAGAGGCAGTTCACCCCTCCACTTT
clone size: few; J gene: TRBJ2-7; V gene: TRBV29-1; CDR3 length: 12; D gene: -; CDR3 protein: CSVGRNGYEQYF; CDR3 DNA: TGCAGCGTTGGGAGAAATGGCTACGAGCAGTACTTC
clone size: many; J gene: TRBJ2-7; V gene: TRBV28; CDR3 length: 10; D gene: -; CDR3 protein: CASSTYEQYF; CDR3 DNA: TGTGCCAGCAGCACCTACGAGCAGTACTTC
clone size: many; J gene: TRBJ2-7; V gene: TRBV7-2; CDR3 length: 14; D gene: TRBD2; CDR3 protein: CASSHTSGGYEQYF; CDR3 DNA: TGTGCCAGCAGCCATACTAGCGGGGGATACGAGCAGTACTTC
clone size: -; J gene: TRBJ2-2; V gene: TRBV14; CDR3 length: 18; D gene: TRBD2; CDR3 protein: CASSQEVVAGEGTGELFF; CDR3 DNA: TGTGCCAGCAGCCAAGAAGTGGTAGCGGGAGAGGGTACCGGGGAGCTGTTTTTT
clone size: few; J gene: TRBJ2-3; V gene: TRBV12-3/TRBV12-4; CDR3 length: 17; D gene: TRBD2; CDR3 protein: CASSGEGLAGRTDTQYF; CDR3 DNA: TGTGCCAGCAGTGGGGAGGGGCTAGCGGGGCGCACAGATACGCAGTATTTT
clone size: many; J gene: TRBJ2-7; V gene: TRBV11-2; CDR3 length: 13; D gene: -; CDR3 protein: CASSLDWQVEQYF; CDR3 DNA: TGTGCCAGCAGCTTAGATTGGCAGGTCGAGCAGTACTTC
clone size: few; J gene: TRBJ2-7; V gene: TRBV4-2; CDR3 length: 17; D gene: TRBD2; CDR3 protein: CASSQDISGRAAHEQYF; CDR3 DNA: TGTGCCAGCAGCCAAGATATTAGCGGGAGGGCCGCCCACGAGCAGTACTTC
clone size: -; J gene: TRBJ2-2; V gene: TRBV9; CDR3 length: 16; D gene: TRBD1; CDR3 protein: CASSVVEGQGAGELFF; CDR3 DNA: TGTGCCAGCAGCGTAGTGGAGGGACAGGGGGCCGGGGAGCTGTTTTTT
clone size: many; J gene: TRBJ1-1; V gene: TRBV5-4; CDR3 length: 13; D gene: TRBD1; CDR3 protein: CASSSGQEVGAFF; CDR3 DNA: TGTGCCAGCAGCTCCGGACAGGAAGTCGGAGCTTTCTTT
clone size: few; J gene: TRBJ1-4; V gene: TRBV7-9; CDR3 length: 16; D gene: TRBD1; CDR3 protein: CASSTGQGVGYEKLFF; CDR3 DNA: TGTGCCAGCAGCACCGGACAGGGAGTGGGGTATGAAAAACTGTTTTTT
clone size: many; J gene: TRBJ2-7; V gene: TRBV4-1; CDR3 length: 15; D gene: -; CDR3 protein: CASSQAKFLGDEQYF; CDR3 DNA: TGCGCCAGCAGCCAAGCTAAGTTCCTCGGGGACGAGCAGTACTTC
clone size: few; J gene: TRBJ1-1; V gene: TRBV3-1; CDR3 length: 16; D gene: -; CDR3 protein: CASSRETLLGGTEAFF; CDR3 DNA: TGTGCCAGCAGCCGCGAGACTCTCCTAGGGGGCACTGAAGCTTTCTTT
clone size: -; J gene: TRBJ2-2; V gene: TRBV3-1; CDR3 length: 14; D gene: -; CDR3 protein: CASSEDGYTGELFF; CDR3 DNA: TGTGCCAGCAGCGAAGACGGATACACCGGGGAGCTGTTTTTT
clone size: -; J gene: TRBJ2-7; V gene: TRBV5-4; CDR3 length: 16; D gene: -; CDR3 protein: CASSLVLGAAPYEQYF; CDR3 DNA: TGTGCCAGCAGCTTGGTCTTGGGGGCGGCCCCCTACGAGCAGTACTTC
clone size: few; J gene: TRBJ2-7; V gene: TRBV7-6; CDR3 length: 13; D gene: -; CDR3 protein: CASSPFDSYEQYF; CDR3 DNA: TGTGCCAGCAGCCCATTCGACAGCTACGAGCAGTACTTC
clone size: many; J gene: TRBJ1-5; V gene: TRBV20-1; CDR3 length: 13; D gene: -; CDR3 protein: CSARGVSNQPQHF; CDR3 DNA: TGCAGTGCTAGGGGGGTTAGCAATCAGCCCCAGCATTTT
clone size: -; J gene: TRBJ2-3; V gene: TRBV12-3/TRBV12-4; CDR3 length: 17; D gene: TRBD2; CDR3 protein: CASSTPPGGGFTDTQYF; CDR3 DNA: TGTGCCAGCAGTACCCCCCCGGGGGGGGGGTTCACAGATACGCAGTATTTT
clone size: many; J gene: TRBJ1-1; V gene: TRBV30; CDR3 length: 15; D gene: -; CDR3 protein: CAWISKGAFNTEAFF; CDR3 DNA: TGTGCCTGGATCTCGAAAGGCGCTTTCAACACTGAAGCTTTCTTT
clone size: -; J gene: TRBJ2-3; V gene: TRBV11-2; CDR3 length: 16; D gene: -; CDR3 protein: CTSTFSVTPGQDTQYF; CDR3 DNA: TGTACCAGCACCTTCTCTGTTACGCCAGGGCAAGATACGCAGTATTTT
clone size: many; J gene: TRBJ2-5; V gene: TRBV28; CDR3 length: 16; D gene: -; CDR3 protein: CASTLTPQEAQETQYF; CDR3 DNA: TGTGCCAGCACCTTAACGCCTCAGGAGGCACAAGAGACCCAGTACTTC
clone size: many; J gene: TRBJ1-6; V gene: TRBV19; CDR3 length: 17; D gene: -; CDR3 protein: CASSRGLDRGRGSPLHF; CDR3 DNA: TGTGCCAGTAGCCGCGGACTTGATAGGGGAAGAGGATCACCCCTCCACTTT
clone size: many; J gene: TRBJ1-6; V gene: TRBV5-1; CDR3 length: 17; D gene: TRBD1; CDR3 protein: CASSPNNLQGDRSPLHF; CDR3 DNA: TGCGCCAGCAGCCCCAACAACCTACAGGGGGATCGTTCACCCCTCCACTTT
clone size: many; J gene: TRBJ2-5; V gene: TRBV7-7; CDR3 length: 15; D gene: TRBD2; CDR3 protein: CASSSLAGAQETQYF; CDR3 DNA: TGTGCTAGCAGCTCTCTAGCGGGAGCCCAAGAGACCCAGTACTTC
clone size: many; J gene: TRBJ2-7; V gene: TRBV4-1; CDR3 length: 13; D gene: TRBD2; CDR3 protein: CASSQSSGLGAYF; CDR3 DNA: TGCGCCAGCAGCCAGTCTAGCGGGTTAGGGGCGTACTTC
clone size: -; J gene: TRBJ1-1; V gene: TRBV6-2/TRBV6-3; CDR3 length: 17; D gene: -; CDR3 protein: CASTNAKWGRGRTEAFF; CDR3 DNA: TGTGCCAGCACCAACGCGAAATGGGGACGGGGGAGAACTGAAGCTTTCTTT
clone size: few; J gene: TRBJ2-3; V gene: TRBV6-5; CDR3 length: 16; D gene: TRBD2; CDR3 protein: CASSYSGTRGGDTQYF; CDR3 DNA: TGTGCCAGCAGTTACTCGGGTACTCGCGGGGGAGATACGCAGTATTTT
clone size: few; J gene: TRBJ2-5; V gene: TRBV4-3; CDR3 length: 16; D gene: TRBD1; CDR3 protein: CASSPIEGQRGETQYF; CDR3 DNA: TGCGCCAGCAGCCCGATTGAGGGACAGAGGGGAGAGACCCAGTACTTC
clone size: many; J gene: TRBJ1-6; V gene: TRBV4-2; CDR3 length: 15; D gene: -; CDR3 protein: CASSPTWADNSPLHF; CDR3 DNA: TGTGCCAGCAGCCCTACTTGGGCAGACAATTCACCCCTCCACTTT